This T cell receptor beta chain was recorded in a study of CD8 T cells in Susac syndrome. The germline gives CDR1 SGDLS, CDR2 YYNGEE. The CDR3 has 12 amino acids. The ends were cut back, 1 base at V and 9 bases at J, with 8 bases in the middle. Random hexamers were used to reverse transcribe the RNA input (0.5 to 1 ug). Across 54 Vbeta and 13 Jbeta, TCR beta CDR3 was amplified with immunoSEQ multiplex PCR. TCRdb called the immunoSEQ multiplex PCR reads again in MiXCR, with one record for every CDR3 protein. The sample lists under 150,000 distinct CDR3 sequences; around 94% were seen once. The source material was CD4+ T cells from PBMCs. This TCR derives from a human donor with multiple sclerosis. The chain uses TRBV9 and TRBJ1-3; D possibly corresponds to TRBD1 (5 bases). CDR3 loop: CASSVLGGTIYF. For the CDR3, the DNA is TGTGCCAGCAGCGTACTGGGGGGCACCATATATTTT.